These 13 T cell receptor beta chains were all obtained from the same sample, sequenced in a study of blood T cell repertoires in COVID-19. The repertoire was sequenced with immunoSEQ multiplex PCR; TCRdb's copy has only in-frame clones and lacks some. The table has 150,000 to 200,000 clones, roughly 83% seen once; the top ten hold over 5%. What was sequenced was PBMCs or T cells enriched from blood (not recorded which). The receptors here all came from a man between 65 and 80 years old who had been exposed to COVID-19.

V is TRBV19 and J is TRBJ1-2; tentatively, D is TRBD1 (5 bases). Germline V gene lookup returns CDR1 LNHDA and CDR2 SQIVND (reference sequence). The CDR3 spans 14 residues. V was shortened by 7 bases and J by 7 bases, with 19 bases between the two germline ends. The CDR3 region is CASTGQGRGVGYTF. In nucleotides, the CDR3 is TGTGCCAGTACTGGCCAGGGCCGCGGGGTTGGCTACACCTTC.

CDR3 protein: CASSLGHLTSGGYNEQFF. The CDR3, as DNA: TGCGCCAGCAGCTTGGGTCATCTTACTAGCGGGGGGTACAATGAGCAGTTCTTC. The V and J genes are TRBV5-1 and TRBJ2-1; TRBD2 agrees at 12 bases. CDR3 length equals 18 residues. From germline, CDR1 is SGHRS and CDR2 YFSETQ. V lost 0 bases, J lost 4 bases, and 8 bases stayed unmatched. The complete variable domain, with remaining parts taken from reference TRBV5-1 and TRBJ2-1, reads KAGVTQTPRYLIKTRGQQVTLSCSPISGHRSVSWYQQTPGQGLQFLFEYFSETQRNKGNFPGRFSGRQFSNSRSEMNVSTLELGDSALYLCASSLGHLTSGGYNEQFFGPGTRLTVL.

The chain is built from TRBV7-9 and TRBJ1-2; tentative D call: TRBD1 (5 bases). Germline values: CDR1 SEHNR, CDR2 FQNEAQ (reference sequence). V gave up 5 bases and J gave up 7 bases, with 14 bases separating them. This CDR3 is 13 amino acids long. The CDR3 protein is CASSAQGWGGYTF. The DNA for the CDR3 is TGTGCCAGCAGCGCTCAGGGATGGGGTGGCTACACCTTC.

V usage is TRBV28 and J usage is TRBJ2-7, with 7 bases lining up with TRBD2. This CDR3 has 14 amino acids. Trimming at V came to 2 bases and at J to 0 bases, leaving 1 base not matched to a gene. The germline CDR1 and CDR2 sequences are MDHEN and SYDVKM. The CDR3 DNA is TGTGCCAGCAGTTTAGGCGGGAGCTCCTACGAGCAGTACTTC. Translation: CASSLGGSSYEQYF.

The rearrangement uses TRBV5-1 and TRBJ1-2; a weak D match, TRBD1 (6 bases). This CDR3 has 12 amino acids. V dropped 1 base and J dropped 7 bases, with 8 bases sitting between them. Germline-derived CDR1 and CDR2 are SGHRS and YFSETQ. CDR3 coding DNA: TGCGCCAGCAGCTTGTGGGGGCTTGGCTACACCTTC. This codes for CASSLWGLGYTF.

The rearrangement uses TRBV11-2 and TRBJ2-5, with a tentative D call TRBD2 (5 bases). Germline CDR1 SGHAT, CDR2 FQNNGV. The V and J ends lost 4 bases and 4 bases respectively, with 13 bases between them. The CDR3 covers 14 residues. The CDR3 DNA sequence: TGTGCCAGCAGCTCACTAGATCCCTTAGAGACCCAGTACTTC. It specifies CASSSLDPLETQYF. Looking up the rest from reference TRBV11-2 and TRBJ2-5 gives the full variable domain: EAGVAQSPRYKIIEKRQSVAFWCNPISGHATLYWYQQILGQGPKLLIQFQNNGVVDDSQLPKDRFSAERLKGVDSTLKIQPAKLEDSAVYLCASSSLDPLETQYFGPGTRLLVL.

This clone was found a few times. The chain links TRBV4-1 to TRBJ1-5; D not certain. CDR3 size: 14 residues. The V and J ends lost 3 bases and 0 bases respectively, with 6 bases between them. CDR1 is MGHRA, CDR2 YSYEKL, per germline. The CDR3 DNA reads as TGCGCCAGCAGCCATACTAATAGCAATCAGCCCCAGCATTTT. This translates into CASSHTNSNQPQHF.

The V gene is TRBV11-2, the J gene TRBJ2-1; 8 positions agree with TRBD2. This CDR3 contains 15 residues. CDR1 and CDR2 from the germline V gene are SGHAT and FQNNGV. Trimming at V came to 5 bases and at J to 4 bases, leaving 7 bases not matched to a gene. The CDR3 DNA is TGTGCCAGCAGCCCACTAGCGGTGACATACAATGAGCAGTTCTTC. It is translated as CASSPLAVTYNEQFF. The full variable domain, in which reference TRBV11-2 and TRBJ2-1 provide the parts outside the CDR3, is EAGVAQSPRYKIIEKRQSVAFWCNPISGHATLYWYQQILGQGPKLLIQFQNNGVVDDSQLPKDRFSAERLKGVDSTLKIQPAKLEDSAVYLCASSPLAVTYNEQFFGPGTRLTVL.

The chain has TRBV5-4 and TRBJ2-1; 7 bases line up with TRBD2. With V trimmed by 4 bases and J by 6 bases, 13 bases remained unmatched. This CDR3 comprises 16 residues. The germline gives CDR1 SGHNT, CDR2 YYREEE (reference sequence). The CDR3 bases are TGTGCCAGCAGCCCAAGTGGGGCGGGGGATATCAATGAGCAGTTCTTC. Translation: CASSPSGAGDINEQFF.

The CDR3 loop reads CATSWTGVNTEAFF. DNA for the CDR3: TGTGCCACCTCCTGGACAGGGGTTAACACTGAAGCTTTCTTT. The chain couples TRBV28 to TRBJ1-1, with 9 bases that match TRBD1. V trimming: 10 bases; J trimming: 2 bases; junction bases outside the gene matches: 8. Germline V CDR1 and CDR2: MDHEN, SYDVKM. The CDR3 is 14 residues long.

The V and J genes are TRBV6-2 or TRBV6-3 and TRBJ2-1, with TRBD1 matching over 9 bases. The CDR3 covers 16 residues. Germline-derived CDR1 and CDR2 are MNHEY and SVGEGT. V was clipped by 0 bases and J by 9 bases; unmatched bases: 9. The CDR3 bases are TGTGCCAGCAGTTACTCGAAAGGACAGGGGTCGGCTGAGCAGTTCTTC. This sequence encodes CASSYSKGQGSAEQFF.

The rearrangement joins TRBV7-8 to TRBJ1-5, with TRBD1 as a possible D gene (6 bases). The CDR3 runs to 15 residues. V was trimmed by 6 bases and J by 4 bases, leaving 16 bases between them. Germline CDR1 SGHVS, CDR2 FQNEAQ. The CDR3 sequence: CASSLGARGNQPQHF. Written as DNA, the CDR3 is TGTGCCAGCAGTTTGGGGGCCCGGGGAAATCAGCCCCAGCATTTT.

The rearrangement uses TRBV10-3 and TRBJ2-1; 7 nucleotides align to TRBD2. The germline V gene encodes CDR1 ENHRY and CDR2 SYGVKD. The ends lost 4 bases at V and 8 bases at J; junction bases unmatched: 14. The CDR3 extends over 16 amino acids. CDR3 protein: CAISGPGGLSLDEQFF. DNA of the CDR3: TGTGCCATCAGTGGGCCGGGGGGACTCTCTCTGGATGAGCAGTTCTTC.